The sequence of this T cell receptor (beta chain) was determined in a study of control samples from healthy donors and cancer patients. CDR3 length: 15 residues. Germline lookup yields CDR1 LGHDT and CDR2 YNNKEL (reference sequence). V was pared by 4 bases and J by 5 bases, with 7 bases of the junction left unmatched. Sequencing used immunoSEQ multiplex PCR; TCRdb keeps in-frame clones, though not all of them. This table holds about 110,000 clones, roughly 90% found once. Material for sequencing was PBMCs. This TCR came from a woman aged 60-75 years with lung cancer. This rearrangement joins TRBV3-1 (or the pseudogene TRBV3-2) to TRBJ1-2; 10 bases align to TRBD1. The CDR3 DNA reads as TGTGCCAGCAGCCCCGGGACAGGGGTATGGTATGGCTACACCTTC. It specifies CASSPGTGVWYGYTF.